These 32 T cell receptor beta chains share one sample of origin, sequenced in a study of OX40 agonist ivuxolimab in advanced cancers. TCRdb keeps only in-frame clones here, not all; method: immunoSEQ multiplex PCR. Among 65,000 to 85,000 clones, 85% were seen once, and the ten largest hold 2% to 3%. The sequencing here drew on CD4+ or CD8+ T cells sorted from blood, taken in a trial of the OX40 agonist ivuxolimab. The receptors shown here come from an adult with an advanced solid tumor such as melanoma, head and neck, liver or kidney cancer.

The rearrangement uses TRBV19 and TRBJ2-1; the D gene is possibly TRBD1 (6 bases). Germline-derived CDR1 and CDR2 are LNHDA and SQIVND (reference sequence). V was trimmed by 5 bases and J by 5 bases, leaving 13 bases between them. The CDR3 runs to 14 residues. The CDR3 region is CASSVAGDNNEQFF. The CDR3 nucleotides are TGTGCCAGTAGTGTGGCAGGGGATAACAATGAGCAGTTCTTC.

The rearrangement joins TRBV5-5 to TRBJ2-6; 8 bases match TRBD1. The CDR3 sequence is 18 residues long. V dropped 2 bases and J dropped 2; count of bases not matched to a gene: 9. The germline CDR1 and CDR2 sequences are SGHKS and YYEKEE (reference sequence). CDR3 sequence reads: CASSFGRGRLTGANVLTF. The CDR3 nucleotides read TGTGCCAGCAGCTTCGGCAGGGGGCGGTTGACTGGGGCCAACGTCCTGACTTTC.

The DNA for the CDR3 is TGTGCCAGCAGCTTGGTGCAGACCCAAGAGACCCAGTACTTC. Residues: CASSLVQTQETQYF. The chain carries TRBV5-6 and TRBJ2-5; D gene unclear. The CDR3 consists of 14 residues. Trimming stripped 0 bases from V and 1 base from J, with 7 bases between. Germline CDR1 SGHDT, CDR2 YYEEEE.

The J gene is TRBJ2-7, the V gene TRBV2; D assignment may be TRBD1 or TRBD2 (6 bases each). The germline gives CDR1 SNHLY, CDR2 FYNNEI. The CDR3 is made up of 15 amino acids. V was trimmed by 4 bases and J by 5 bases, leaving 18 bases between them. CDR3 in amino acids: CASSGRGTGANEQYF. In DNA, the CDR3 is TGTGCCAGCAGTGGGAGGGGGACGGGGGCAAACGAGCAGTACTTC.

The chain has TRBV19 and TRBJ1-3; no firm D call. V lost 7 bases and J 2 bases, leaving 12 bases between the germline ends. This CDR3 is 14 amino acids long. Germline-derived CDR1 and CDR2 are LNHDA and SQIVND (reference sequence). CDR3: CASNPRTAGNTIYF. The CDR3 nucleotides read TGTGCCAGTAACCCAAGGACGGCTGGAAACACCATATATTTT.

The chain has TRBV7-3 and TRBJ1-2; 8 nucleotides agree with TRBD1. Germline V gives CDR1 SGHTA, CDR2 FQGTGA. The CDR3 sequence is 15 residues long. Germline trimming cut 2 bases from V and 4 bases from J; bases unmatched to any gene: 6. The CDR3 DNA reads as TGTGCCAGCAGCTTAGGCCCAGGGGGCGGCTATGGCTACACCTTC. Translation gives CASSLGPGGGYGYTF.

The rearrangement uses TRBV5-1 and TRBJ2-7, with TRBD1 matching 11 bases. The CDR3 sequence is 16 residues long. The germline V gene encodes CDR1 SGHRS and CDR2 YFSETQ. V dropped 4 bases and J dropped 2; count of bases not matched to a gene: 8. As DNA, the CDR3 is TGCGCCAGCAGCCTAGGGACAGGGGGAACTCCCTACGAGCAGTACTTC. Encoded protein: CASSLGTGGTPYEQYF.

This clone was found once. The chain is built from TRBV5-6 and TRBJ1-1; possible D gene TRBD1, 5 bases. The CDR3 spans 15 residues. Per germline, CDR1 SGHDT and CDR2 YYEEEE. V was cut by 4 bases and J by 6 bases, with 19 bases left in between. The DNA of the CDR3 is TGTGCCAGCAGCCCCCCTAATCGGGGGTCATCTGAAGCTTTCTTT. Amino acid sequence: CASSPPNRGSSEAFF.

The V call is TRBV5-4, the J call TRBJ2-3; D ambiguous. Germline V CDR1 and CDR2: SGHNT, YYREEE (reference sequence). Trimming removed 4 bases from V and 2 bases from J, with 11 bases in between. The CDR3 contains 14 residues. CDR3 in DNA: TGTGCCAGCAGCCCTGGGTCTCCCACAGATACGCAGTATTTT. As protein: CASSPGSPTDTQYF.

The chain links TRBV7-2 to TRBJ2-3; 10 bases align to TRBD2. The germline gives CDR1 SGHTA, CDR2 FQGNSA. With V trimmed by 3 bases and J by 2 bases, 5 bases remained unmatched. There are 16 residues in the CDR3. CDR3 protein: CASSFRAGGPTDTQYF. In DNA, the CDR3 is TGTGCCAGCAGCTTCAGAGCGGGGGGGCCCACAGATACGCAGTATTTT.

This clone was seen just once. The CDR3 nucleotides read TGTGCCAGCAGCTTAGATCATAGAACAGATACGCAGTATTTT. It codes for CASSLDHRTDTQYF. The chain links TRBV7-2 to TRBJ2-3, with no clear D. The CDR3 runs 14 residues. Trimming removed 1 base from V and 3 bases from J, with 8 bases in between. Germline loops: CDR1 SGHTA, CDR2 FQGNSA.

This chain joins TRBV25-1 and TRBJ1-1, with 7 bases aligning to TRBD1. This CDR3 has 13 residues. V was pared by 8 bases and J by 5 bases, with 8 bases of the junction left unmatched. Germline V gene data show CDR1 as MGHDK and CDR2 as SYGVNS. The CDR3 is CASSYRGGTEAFF. The CDR3 nucleotides are TGTGCCAGCTCCTACAGGGGTGGGACTGAAGCTTTCTTT.

The V gene is TRBV7-9, the J gene TRBJ1-4; D may be TRBD1 (6 bases). The V end was cut by 1 base, the J end by 7 bases, with 10 bases between. Germline CDR1 and CDR2: SEHNR and FQNEAQ (reference sequence). The CDR3 runs to 14 residues. The CDR3 region has the DNA TGTGCCAGCAGCTTAGATGTACAGGGTGAAAAACTGTTTTTT. This gives the protein CASSLDVQGEKLFF.

This clone was seen only once. J is TRBJ2-2 and V is TRBV2, with D uncertain. This CDR3 is 13 amino acids long. Germline CDR1 SNHLY, CDR2 FYNNEI. V lost 7 bases, J lost 14 bases, and 20 bases lay in between. The CDR3 here is CASTERQSMFLFF. CDR3 DNA sequence: TGTGCCAGCACAGAAAGGCAGTCGATGTTTCTGTTTTTT.

V and J are TRBV6-4 and TRBJ1-2; no definite D call. The CDR3 is 11 residues long. The germline gives CDR1 MRHNA, CDR2 SNTAGT. Trimming took off 2 bases at V and 5 bases at J, with 3 bases between the two ends. CDR3 in amino acids: CASSDRYGYTF. Here the CDR3 DNA reads TGTGCCAGCAGTGACCGATATGGCTACACCTTC.

V and J are TRBV6-1 and TRBJ2-1; 10 bases align to TRBD1. The length of the CDR3 is 16 residues. Per germline, CDR1 MNHNS and CDR2 SASEGT. With V trimmed by 3 bases and J by 4 bases, 6 bases remained unmatched. This chain's CDR3 is CASSDRGQGRYNEQFF. CDR3 DNA sequence: TGTGCCAGCAGTGATAGGGGACAGGGGCGTTACAATGAGCAGTTCTTC.

This chain links TRBV25-1 with TRBJ1-1; TRBD1 is a possible D gene (6 bases). The germline V gene has CDR1 MGHDK and CDR2 SYGVNS. There are 14 residues in the CDR3. The germline V and J ends were trimmed by 6 bases and 6 bases, with 17 bases remaining between them. In DNA form, the CDR3 reads TGTGCCAGCAGCCAAGGGGGTTTCGCCCCTGAAGCTTTCTTT. It encodes CASSQGGFAPEAFF.

The V and J genes are TRBV5-5 and TRBJ2-2, with a weak D call TRBD1 (5 bases). The CDR3 covers 15 residues. The germline V gene encodes CDR1 SGHKS and CDR2 YYEKEE (reference sequence). V lost 2 bases and J lost 5, with 13 bases in between. Written as DNA, the CDR3 is TGTGCCAGCAGCTTAACCCGACAGCAAACCGGGGAGCTGTTTTTT. This gives the protein CASSLTRQQTGELFF. Full variable domain (outside the CDR3, taken from reference TRBV5-5 and TRBJ2-2): DAGVTQSPTHLIKTRGQQVTLRCSPISGHKSVSWYQQVLGQGPQFIFQYYEKEERGRGNFPDRFSARQFPNYSSELNVNALLLGDSALYLCASSLTRQQTGELFFGEGSRLTVL.

The rearrangement uses TRBV25-1 and TRBJ1-1; D may be TRBD1 (6 bases). Germline CDR1 reads MGHDK; CDR2 reads SYGVNS. There are 13 residues in the CDR3. Trimming cost V 5 bases and J 10 bases, with 17 bases left between them. This chain's CDR3 is CASSWGSTGRAFF. The DNA of the CDR3 is TGTGCCAGCAGTTGGGGTTCCACAGGGAGAGCTTTCTTT.

The rearrangement links TRBV7-3 to TRBJ2-7; D unclear. Germline V lookup: CDR1 SGHTA, CDR2 FQGTGA. Trimming left V 5 bases short and J 6 bases short, with 20 bases between. This CDR3 has 15 residues. The CDR3 loop reads CASSDGLVSQVEQYF. The CDR3 bases are TGTGCCAGCAGCGATGGTCTGGTCTCCCAAGTCGAGCAGTACTTC.

The chain uses TRBV4-2 and TRBJ2-7, with D uncertain. Looked up from germline, CDR1 is LGHNA and CDR2 is YNFKEQ. Trimming pared 2 bases from V and 0 bases from J, leaving 11 bases between. The CDR3 has 15 residues. The CDR3 sequence: CASSQNGGPSYEQYF. The CDR3 DNA reads TGTGCCAGCAGCCAAAACGGCGGACCCTCCTACGAGCAGTACTTC.

The V gene is TRBV25-1, the J gene TRBJ2-3; D ambiguous. Trimming pared 3 bases from V and 1 base from J, leaving 5 bases between. The germline V gene has CDR1 MGHDK and CDR2 SYGVNS. The CDR3 is 13 residues long. The CDR3 is CASSEQGTDTQYF. Here the CDR3 DNA reads TGTGCCAGCAGTGAGCAGGGCACAGATACGCAGTATTTT. Variable domain in full (rest from reference TRBV25-1 and TRBJ2-3): EADIYQTPRYLVIGTGKKITLECSQTMGHDKMYWYQQDPGMELHLIHYSYGVNSTEKGDLSSESTVSRIRTEHFPLTLESARPSHTSQYLCASSEQGTDTQYFGPGTRLTVL.

The V and J genes are TRBV19 and TRBJ1-2, with D unresolved. The CDR3 extends over 12 amino acids. Germline loops: CDR1 LNHDA, CDR2 SQIVND (reference sequence). Trimming shortened V by 2 bases and J by 8 bases, and 9 bases separated the two germline ends. The CDR3 region is CASSITGNGYTF. The CDR3 nucleotides are TGTGCCAGTAGTATAACGGGGAACGGCTACACCTTC.

V usage is TRBV5-6 and J usage is TRBJ2-1, with D unclear. Germline CDR1 reads SGHDT; CDR2 reads YYEEEE. The germline V and J ends were trimmed by 1 base and 6 bases, with 8 bases remaining between them. The CDR3 spans 13 residues. CDR3 DNA: TGTGCCAGCAGCTTGTTAGTCACCAATGAGCAGTTCTTC. It yields the protein CASSLLVTNEQFF.

The chain joins TRBV28 to TRBJ1-1; no clear D gene. V gave up 4 bases and J gave up 0 bases, with 9 bases separating them. CDR3 length: 14 residues. Germline assignment: CDR1 MDHEN and CDR2 SYDVKM. The CDR3 region has the DNA TGTGCCAGCAGTTCTGCGCAGTTGAACACTGAAGCTTTCTTT. It translates to CASSSAQLNTEAFF.

The chain joins TRBV4-3 to TRBJ2-1; tentative D call: TRBD2 (5 bases). From germline, CDR1 is LGHNA and CDR2 YSLEER. The CDR3 totals 18 residues. Between the trimmed V and J ends, which lost 4 bases and 0 bases, there was a span of 19 bases. CDR3 bases: TGCGCCAGCAGCCCCAAGATAGTCAGGACTCACTCCTACAATGAGCAGTTCTTC. It specifies CASSPKIVRTHSYNEQFF.

This clone was seen a few times. DNA of the CDR3: TGTGCCAGCAGCACGACAGGGGGAGGCACTGAAGCTTTCTTT. Its protein product is CASSTTGGGTEAFF. The gene calls are TRBV11-2 and TRBJ1-1; 9 nucleotides match TRBD1. This CDR3 comprises 14 residues. V lost 5 bases, J lost 4 bases, and 5 bases stayed unmatched. CDR1 is SGHAT, CDR2 FQNNGV, per germline.

The chain couples TRBV9 to TRBJ2-7, with TRBD1 matching over 9 bases. The J segment lost 2 bases and the V segment lost 2 bases, leaving 5 bases of the junction unmatched. CDR3 length: 15 residues. Germline CDR1 and CDR2: SGDLS and YYNGEE. CDR3: CASSVWTGDAYEQYF. The CDR3 DNA is TGTGCCAGCAGCGTTTGGACAGGGGATGCCTACGAGCAGTACTTC.

The V gene is TRBV28, the J gene TRBJ1-2, with TRBD1 identical over 8 bases. This CDR3 comprises 14 residues. The J segment lost 8 bases and the V segment lost 6 bases, leaving 11 bases of the junction unmatched. The germline V gene encodes CDR1 MDHEN and CDR2 SYDVKM. CDR3 DNA sequence: TGTGCCAGCAGATCCCTCCAGGGGGCGCAAGGCTACACCTTC. Protein: CASRSLQGAQGYTF.

The V call is TRBV10-1, the J call TRBJ1-2; tentative D call: TRBD1 (6 bases). V was shortened by 2 bases and J by 3 bases, with 25 bases between the two germline ends. Germline V gene lookup returns CDR1 WNHNN and CDR2 SYGVQD (reference sequence). The CDR3 has 19 residues. The CDR3 loop reads CASSEGGVRGKTDHYGYTF. The CDR3 nucleotides are TGCGCCAGCAGTGAGGGTGGGGTGAGGGGGAAGACAGACCACTATGGCTACACCTTC.

The chain carries TRBV7-3 and TRBJ2-2, with 9 bases lining up with TRBD2. J gave up 6 bases and V 5 bases, and 4 bases lay outside the gene matches. CDR1 is SGHTA, CDR2 FQGTGA, per germline. CDR3 length equals 14 residues. CDR3 in DNA: TGTGCCAGCAGCCTAGGACTAGCGCCCGGGGAGCTGTTTTTT. Its protein is CASSLGLAPGELFF.

Written as DNA, the CDR3 is TGTGCCAGCAGCTTAGGGTTGGCCGAGCAGTACTTC. This sequence encodes CASSLGLAEQYF. The V gene is TRBV7-2, the J gene TRBJ2-7; no firm D call. The CDR3 is 12 residues long. CDR1 SGHTA and CDR2 FQGNSA come from the germline V gene. With 1 base removed from V and 6 bases from J, the gap between germline ends came to 7 bases. The full variable domain, completed using reference TRBV7-2 and TRBJ2-7, is GAGVSQSPSNKVTEKGKDVELRCDPISGHTALYWYRQSLGQGLEFLIYFQGNSAPDKSGLPSDRFSAERTGGSVSTLTIQRTQQEDSAVYLCASSLGLAEQYFGPGTRLTVT.